This TCR beta chain was recovered during a study of cytomegalovirus exposure and HLA in healthy donors. As concerns this clone: The antigen remains undetermined.

PCR involved 60 Vbeta and 13 Jbeta primers. TCRdb keeps only in-frame clones here, not all; method: immunoSEQ multiplex PCR. The table includes under 95,000 clones, roughly 75% detected once. This CDR3 has 15 residues. Per the germline V gene, CDR1 is SGHTS and CDR2 is YDEGEE. V shed 2 bases and J 4 bases; nucleotides not matched to a gene: 7. Study-wide results and caveats: A later analysis showed HLA-associated TCR beta chains outstripping equally common others in clonal expansion. One variant, a missense change in DCLRE1C, was linked in a later analysis to TCR beta V- and J-gene trimming.

Input material: PBMCs. V is TRBV5-8 and J is TRBJ2-3; 7 positions match TRBD1. The sequence was collected from a man aged 35 to 55 in good health and CMV-seronegative. This CDR3 is CASSLNRGTADTQYF. CDR3 coding DNA: TGTGCCAGCAGCTTAAACAGGGGAACGGCAGATACGCAGTATTTT.